These 14 T cell receptor beta chains originate from one sample sequenced in a study of regulatory T cells in long-lasting Graves disease. Through Arm-PCR of CDR3 regions and iRepertoire HTBI primers, TCR beta libraries were built. One entry per CDR3 protein, called by TCRdb with MiXCR from the multiplex PCR reads. There are over 350,000 distinct CDR3 sequences in the sample; about 15% occur only once, and about 8% lies in the top ten. Time point here: newly diagnosed GD, antithyroid drugs for less than 3 months. The TCR library was prepared using RNA isolated from PBMCs. These data also featured in a second study, about T cells in Graves' hyperthyroidism and ophthalmopathy.

The sample in question was peripheral blood mononuclear cells (PBMCs), obtained at new diagnosis, from a patient treated with antithyroid drugs. These receptors were taken from a woman in her thirties or forties with Graves disease.

This clonotype was counted at least ten times. The CDR3 protein is CASGLGAGAGNSPLHF. Here the CDR3 DNA reads TGTGCTAGTGGTTTGGGCGCGGGGGCCGGGAATTCACCCCTCCACTTT. This rearrangement joins TRBV12-5 to TRBJ1-6, with a tentative D call TRBD1 (6 bases). Between the trimmed V and J ends, which lost 1 base and 7 bases, there was a span of 14 bases. This CDR3 has 16 residues. Germline V lookup: CDR1 LGHNT, CDR2 FRNRAP. Complete variable domain (other parts from reference TRBV12-5 and TRBJ1-6): DARVTQTPRHKVTEMGQEVTMRCQPILGHNTVFWYRQTMMQGLELLAYFRNRAPLDDSGMPKDRFSAEMPDATLATLKIQPSEPRDSAVYFCASGLGAGAGNSPLHFGNGTRLTVT.

About this clonotype: The CDR3 ends on some other residue instead of the conserved phenylalanine or tryptophan, so this is likely a read error. The V gene is TRBV2, the J gene TRBJ2-3; 7 nucleotides match TRBD2. The CDR3 spans 17 residues. From germline, CDR1 is SNHLY and CDR2 FYNNEI. V shed 6 bases and J 0 bases; nucleotides not matched to a gene: 12. The CDR3 is CASSQSLTSFSTDTQYI. The CDR3 DNA reads as TGTGCCAGCAGCCAGAGCTTGACTAGCTTCAGCACAGATACGCAGTATATT.

About this clonotype itself: This may be a read error, as it is one base from a much larger clone. The rearrangement uses TRBV11-2 and TRBJ1-1, with D maybe TRBD1 (5 bases). Germline CDR1 is SGHAT and CDR2 is FQNNGV. The CDR3 covers 15 residues. Trimming removed 2 bases at V and 0 bases at J, with 10 bases between. DNA for the CDR3: TGTGCCAGCAGCTTAATAAGAGGGGTGAACACTGAAGCTTTCTTT. This sequence encodes CASSLIRGVNTEAFF.

This clonotype was seen many times. This sequence joins TRBV29-1 and TRBJ2-1; 9 bases match TRBD1. Germline trimming cut 0 bases from V and 8 bases from J; bases unmatched to any gene: 8. The CDR3 is 15 amino acids. Per the germline V gene, CDR1 is SQVTM and CDR2 is ANQGSEA. The CDR3 nucleotides read TGCAGCGTTGAAGAAAGCGGACAGGGGATGTATGAGCAGTTCTTC. As protein: CSVEESGQGMYEQFF.

The chain couples TRBV12-5 to TRBJ2-2, with D maybe TRBD1 (5 bases). The CDR3 contains 12 residues. V was shortened by 7 bases and J by 7 bases, with 10 bases between the two germline ends. Germline CDR1 and CDR2: LGHNT and FRNRAP. The CDR3 nucleotides read TGTGCTAGTGCCTTAGGGGACGGGGAGCTGTTTTTT. This gives the protein CASALGDGELFF. The variable domain in full, completed from reference TRBV12-5 and TRBJ2-2, reads DARVTQTPRHKVTEMGQEVTMRCQPILGHNTVFWYRQTMMQGLELLAYFRNRAPLDDSGMPKDRFSAEMPDATLATLKIQPSEPRDSAVYFCASALGDGELFFGEGSRLTVL.

The rearrangement uses TRBV13 and TRBJ2-1; D not resolved. This CDR3 has 18 residues. Germline CDR1 PRHDT, CDR2 FYEKMQ (reference sequence). The V end was cut by 0 bases, the J end by 0 bases, with 15 bases between. CDR3 sequence: CASSLGRPELSSYNEQFF. In DNA form, the CDR3 reads TGTGCCAGCAGCTTAGGCCGGCCCGAGCTGAGCTCCTACAATGAGCAGTTCTTC.

There are many counts of this clonotype. The junction and the germline gene differ at one end; a read error may be behind it. The genes are TRBV28 and TRBJ2-1; 8 nucleotides line up with TRBD2. From germline, CDR1 is MDHEN and CDR2 SYDVKM. There are 11 residues in the CDR3. The CDR3 here is CASSFPAGVVF. The DNA for the CDR3 is TGTGCCAGCAGTTTCCCAGCGGGAGTGGTCTTC.

The sample holds many counts of this clonotype. The DNA for the CDR3 is TGCAGTGCTGATAGGGAGGGGGACAGGCGAGTAGAGACCCAGTACTTC. Translating it yields CSADREGDRRVETQYF. J is TRBJ2-5 and V is TRBV20-1; perhaps TRBD1 as D (8 bases). The CDR3 runs 16 residues. Germline loops: CDR1 DFQATT, CDR2 SNEGSKA (reference sequence). V was cut by 5 bases and J by 4 bases, with 23 bases left in between.

For this clonotype: A much larger clone lies one base from this, so it may be a read error. The chain is built from TRBV28 and TRBJ1-1; 9 bases line up with TRBD1. Germline loops: CDR1 MDHEN, CDR2 SYDVKM. The CDR3 spans 17 residues. The CDR3 DNA sequence: TGTGGCAGCAGTCCCTACAGGGGGCGGGGTGAAAACACTGAAGCTTTCTTT. Translation: CGSSPYRGRGENTEAFF.

The gene calls are TRBV20-1 and TRBJ2-1, with 10 bases matching TRBD2. V shed 1 base and J 5 bases; nucleotides not matched to a gene: 8. This CDR3 is 16 amino acids long. Germline lookup yields CDR1 DFQATT and CDR2 SNEGSKA (reference sequence). CDR3 region: CSARVPGTSANNEQFF. The CDR3 DNA reads TGCAGTGCTAGAGTTCCCGGGACTAGCGCAAACAATGAGCAGTTCTTC.

The chain employs TRBV11-1 and TRBJ2-1; 15 positions agree with TRBD2. V lost 5 bases, J lost 7 bases, and 9 bases stayed unmatched. The CDR3 contains 17 residues. The germline V gene has CDR1 SGHAT and CDR2 FQDESV (reference sequence). The CDR3 DNA reads as TGTGCCAGCAGCCAAGATTTAGGGACTAGCGGGAGGAATGAGCAGTTCTTC. It specifies CASSQDLGTSGRNEQFF.

This clonotype was counted ten times or more. This chain links TRBV28 with TRBJ2-1, with 7 bases matching TRBD2. The junction had 7 bases not matched to a gene; V was cut back by 2 bases and J by 6 bases. The CDR3 extends over 15 amino acids. Germline CDR1 is MDHEN and CDR2 is SYDVKM. CDR3 amino acids: CASSLTGGGLNEQFF. For the CDR3, the DNA is TGTGCCAGCAGTTTAACCGGCGGGGGTCTCAATGAGCAGTTCTTC.

The chain joins TRBV20-1 to TRBJ2-7; D possibly uses TRBD1 or TRBD2 (5 bases each). The germline CDR1 and CDR2 sequences are DFQATT and SNEGSKA (reference sequence). V was clipped by 4 bases and J by 6 bases, with 19 bases between them. The CDR3 is 14 amino acids. CDR3 coding DNA: TGCAGTGCTATGGGACGGGGTGAACCCTCCGAGCAGTACTTC. Its protein product is CSAMGRGEPSEQYF.

The sample holds a few counts of this clonotype. The chain combines TRBV4-1 with TRBJ1-4; 8 nucleotides align to TRBD1. This CDR3 comprises 15 residues. The germline V gene has CDR1 MGHRA and CDR2 YSYEKL. V lost 3 bases to trimming and J lost 8 bases; unmatched junction nucleotides: 8. The CDR3 region has the DNA TGCGCCAGCAGCCAGGCGACAGGGGCTGGGGAAAAACTGTTTTTT. Its protein product is CASSQATGAGEKLFF.